This T cell receptor (beta chain) was captured in a study of blood T cell repertoires in COVID-19. Study in general: There were acute and convalescent COVID-19 samples, and they came from the United States, Italy and Spain. From T cells, B-cell-depleted T cells, or PBMCs came the material, which was cDNA or gDNA.

Germline V gives CDR1 WSHSY, CDR2 SAAADI. J was trimmed by 9 bases and V by 6 bases; bases with no gene match: 3. The CDR3 totals 13 residues. In the original analysis: Reference gene primer amplification gave nucleated cell count estimates. The data were produced by immunoSEQ multiplex PCR, yet TCRdb's version contains in-frame clones alone and is incomplete. V and J calls and clone size follow that table, whereas D and trimming were derived from the DNA. The sample holds 250,000 to 350,000 clones, about 90% seen once. This clonotype originated in a woman aged 30 to 39 who had recovered from COVID-19. The sequenced material came from peripheral blood. The chain uses TRBV10-2 and TRBJ1-6; 9 nucleotides align to TRBD1. CDR3 sequence reads: CASRGDRVSPLHF. The CDR3 DNA reads as TGCGCCAGCAGGGGGGACAGGGTTTCACCCCTCCACTTT.